This T cell receptor (beta chain) was obtained from a study of blood T cells in healthy people across ages (dated by TCRdb to the mid-2010s). In the study overall: In model experiments, template switching captured about one uniquely barcoded TCR beta cDNA molecule for every two T cells. The study measured age-related changes in TCR beta repertoire diversity using deep sequencing normalized with unique cDNA molecular identifiers. Four age groups were formed from the donors: young (average 16 years), middle-aged (roughly 38), aged (approximately 60) and long-lived (82). Two additional independent replicas of 1 million unique cDNA reads from the same blood draw were analyzed for two donors (one aged 18 to 30 and one aged 80 or older).

The CDR3 runs 14 amino acids, cysteine and phenylalanine included. Just the 42-base CDR3 DNA is kept, in frame starting at base 1. The V and J ends are trimmed by 5 bases and 0 bases, leaving 9 bases between them. Sequences MNHEY (CDR1) and SMNVEV (CDR2) are obtained from the germline V gene (reference sequence). Library preparation employed 5' RACE. TCRdb records Illumina HiSeq 2500 as the sequencer. A second PCR of about 6 to 11 cycles was run with a J-beta primer mix and a sample-barcoded 5' primer. A unique molecular identifier was introduced onto each TCR beta cDNA molecule by a template-switch 5' adaptor carrying 12 random nucleotides. At least 2.5 million CDR3-containing paired-end reads were obtained from each sample. All of the RNA was converted into first-strand cDNA using the Mint cDNA synthesis kit, with a TRBC-specific oligonucleotide serving as the primer. After uracil-DNA glycosylase treatment, a first 18-cycle PCR used universal primers M1SS and BC2_uni_R on all cDNA. From the authors' description of their analysis: Each sample was normalized by randomly selecting 1 million high-quality reads, each carrying a distinct molecular identifier. Reads sharing molecular identifiers were discarded rather than binned into consensus sequences. MiTCR, run with a Q25 quality threshold and the strictest error-elimination algorithm, handled CDR3 identification, clonotype clustering and error correction. A nonparametric unseen species model with Euler transformation was used to estimate lower-bound total TCR beta diversity. TCRdb reanalyzed the raw reads on its own, using fastp at Q25 for trimming and MiXCR for clone calling, and kept in-frame beta chains. Every CDR3 protein is listed once, alongside the most common genes and DNA of its rows. Here the V and J calls rest on TCRdb's processing, not on the authors' analysis. The sample profile shows more than 650,000 distinct CDR3 sequences; roughly 25% of them were found once. In total, the top ten clones hold around 3% of the sample.

Systemically healthy Caucasian individuals from Russia, about 38 in total and aged about 6 to 100 years, were included as donors. Each donor gave approximately 9.3 milliliters of peripheral blood, collected into EDTA-treated Vacutainer tubes. PBMCs were isolated by Ficoll-Paque density-gradient centrifugation, with at least 7 million obtained per sample. Trizol reagent was used to extract total RNA from the PBMCs, yielding at least 5.5 micrograms per sample. For every donor, an aliquot of PBMCs went through flow cytometry to measure the percentages of naive CD45RAhigh/CD27high T cells. This clonotype was observed a few times. The clone's antigen remains unknown. Base quality data are lacking; no much larger clone is found one base away. Study-wide conclusions, independent of this receptor: The CMV infection status of donors was not known, potentially confounding age-related changes in expanded clonotypes. As age increased, observed TCR beta diversity per million T cells dropped in a roughly linear way, and a significant reduction was already evident by age approximately 40. The long-lived group showed more naive CD4+ T cells, fewer expanded clones and increased TCR diversity than the aged group, suggesting age selection. Observed TCR beta diversity correlated strongly with the percentage of naive T cells measured by flow cytometry. Because profiling used bulk unsorted PBMCs, naive and antigen-experienced compartments could not be compared conclusively. Estimates of total diversity from one million sequenced T cells were regarded as lower bounds and underestimates.

The data were also submitted as part of a second study, on T cells of mothers and their children. The second study reports: The donors were nine systemically healthy Caucasian individuals, made up of three mothers and their six children. cDNA synthesis consumed the entire amount of extracted RNA, loaded at approximately 1.6 ug RNA in each 15 ul reaction. In the second PCR, the M1S primer introduced both the sample barcodes and 2-4 random nucleotides. Over 8.5 million TCR beta CDR3 reads came from each mother, compared with about 3.2 million reads from each child. In both related and unrelated pairs, thymic selection shapes the output of TCR recombination in a similar way, with inherited differences having only a minor effect. Normalized repertoire overlap was always slightly but never significantly higher in related than unrelated mother-child pairs. With a sensitivity of around 97 clones per million clonotypes, no persistent microchimeric T cell clones were detected. To look for features that set related mother-child pairs apart from unrelated individuals, the researchers ran deep NGS to compare the TCR beta repertoires of mothers and children. On average, the children were 11 +/- 4 years old, while the mothers were approximately 40 +/- 4 years old. After adapters were ligated using NEBNext reagents, the libraries underwent 100+100 nt paired-end sequencing on an Illumina HiSeq 2000. To prevent cross-contamination, the mother and child libraries were prepared a month apart and were sequenced in separate runs. Each donor had between 500,000 and 2,000,000 distinct TCR beta clonotypes identified. Naive TCR beta clonotypes were estimated from low-frequency clonotypes matched to each donor's FACS-determined naive share, without sorting.

This TCR derives from a boy younger than 18 in good health. Input material: blood. The chain is encoded by TRBV27 joined to TRBJ2-3, with the D gene uncertain. The CDR3 reads as follows: CASSMGISTDTQYF. The DNA sequence reads TGTGCCAGCAGTATGGGGATAAGCACAGATACGCAGTATTTT.